The TCR beta chain under discussion was sequenced for a study of blood T cell repertoires in COVID-19 (dated by TCRdb to between 2020 and 2021). Regarding the study in general: The collaborator samples originated in the United States, Italy and Spain and spanned the acute and convalescent phases of COVID-19. The samples were drawn from the first 160 participants of the ongoing ImmuneRACE study and from over a thousand subjects provided by 6 global collaborators. Sample metadata almost always included a de-identified subject ID, COVID-19 status, age in years and sex. The repertoires were released in a freely available public database intended as a resource for research on the immune response to SARS-CoV-2. Deeply sampled blood TCRbeta repertoires from subjects exposed to, actively infected with, or recovered from COVID-19 were included in the dataset. HLA class I and class II types, where available, came from metadata supplied by the sample provider rather than from assay-based typing. The material from the prospective study consisted of cDNA or gDNA derived from T cells, B-cell-depleted T cells, or PBMCs.

Trimming takes 4 bases from V and 7 bases from J, and the germline ends sit 15 bases apart. Including the terminal cysteine and phenylalanine, the CDR3 comprises 14 residues. Only the CDR3 part of the read is kept: 42 bases, read in frame from the first base. For CDR1 and CDR2, the germline V gene lists SGHRS and YFSETQ. The collaborating institutions used their own protocols to collect whole blood in K2EDTA tubes. Collaborator samples were shipped for TCRbeta analysis as frozen whole blood, isolated PBMCs, or DNA extracted from either sample type. A remark on this clone: What antigen it recognizes has not been identified. Qualities for individual bases were not recorded, and no much larger clone is one base off.

Study-wide conclusions, independent of this receptor: How much clinical and demographic metadata was included differed by source and by participant, and the metadata was provided uncurated.

TCRbeta CDR3 regions were amplified from genomic DNA by means of the immunoSEQ Assay, a bias-controlled multiplex PCR. Under the source paper's analysis protocol: Nucleated cell counts per sample were estimated from amplification of reference gene primers within the assay. Sequence reads were collapsed and filtered to measure the absolute abundance of every unique TCRbeta CDR3 rearrangement. Productive Simpson clonality was computed per sample as the square root of Simpson's diversity index over productive rearrangements. In TCRdb, the immuneACCESS table is reduced to in-frame sequences with V and J assigned. These tables do not hold every clone; where another copy was compared, an unresolved V gene accounts for under half, and the others remain unexplained. V and J calls and clone size are those listed in that table; D and trimming were worked out from the DNA. For this sample there are approximately 160,000 clones; 65% to 90% appear just once. The ten largest account for approximately 7.1% of the sample.

Rearrangement joined TRBV5-1 to TRBJ2-1; a tentative D call is TRBD2 (6 bases match). This clonotype originated in a woman aged 45-60 years in a cohort sampled during active or convalescent COVID-19. Specimen: peripheral blood. The DNA reads TGCGCCAGCAGCAGAGAAGGGGAGGCGAATGAGCAGTTCTTC. This sequence encodes CASSREGEANEQFF.